What follows are 2 T cell receptor beta chains derived from one specimen sequenced in a study of T cell clones after liver transplantation. Using immunoSEQ multiplex PCR, the repertoire was profiled, and TCRdb retains in-frame clones only, with some absent. The repertoire includes around 76,000 clones, about four fifths of them detected once, and 0.65% to 0.85% sits in the top ten. The sequencing here drew on CD4+ T cells from blood, taken 12 months after liver transplant. Receptors were obtained from a human patient who received a liver transplant. Some T cells may be the graft donor's.

The chain employs TRBV6-1 and TRBJ1-1; D may be TRBD1 (5 bases). This CDR3 comprises 13 residues. V gave up 7 bases and J gave up 1 base, with 10 bases separating them. CDR1 MNHNS and CDR2 SASEGT come from the germline V gene. CDR3 sequence: CASTLTGNTEAFF. The CDR3 DNA reads as TGTGCCAGCACCCTAACAGGGAACACTGAAGCTTTCTTT.

This chain uses TRBV5-8 with TRBJ1-1, with TRBD1 matching 7 bases. With 5 bases clipped from V and 1 base from J, the junction kept 5 bases outside the gene matches. The germline gives CDR1 SGHTS, CDR2 YDEGEE. The CDR3 contains 14 residues. CDR3 sequence (DNA): TGTGCCAGCAGACAGACAGGGTGGAACACTGAAGCTTTCTTT. Amino acid sequence: CASRQTGWNTEAFF.